These 6 T cell receptor beta chains originate from one sample sequenced in a study of T cell responses to AZD1222 COVID-19 vaccine. Assay: immunoSEQ multiplex PCR; the TCRdb copy retains only in-frame clones and omits some. The repertoire holds 100,000 to 150,000 clones, with roughly 91% as singletons. The specimen comprised peripheral blood, sampled on day 0 of AZD1222 vaccination. The receptors derive from an adult in good health.

The rearrangement links TRBV10-3 to TRBJ2-3; D may be TRBD1 (6 bases). Germline V lookup: CDR1 ENHRY, CDR2 SYGVKD. The CDR3 loop spans 12 amino acids. Trimming left V 4 bases short and J 5 bases short, with 7 bases between. The CDR3 is CAISGRGDTQYF. The CDR3 coding sequence is TGTGCCATCAGTGGCAGGGGAGATACGCAGTATTTT.

This clone occurred once. Distinct nucleotide sequences in the sample also encode this CDR3. The chain employs TRBV7-9 and TRBJ2-1; D tentatively reads TRBD1 or TRBD2 (5 bases each). The V gene lost 2 bases and the J gene lost 8 bases, with 10 bases spanning the gap. Germline V CDR1 and CDR2: SEHNR, FQNEAQ (reference sequence). The CDR3 extends over 13 amino acids. The DNA for the CDR3 is TGTGCCAGCAGCTTACGAGGGGTTGATGAGCAGTTCTTC. As protein: CASSLRGVDEQFF.

The chain combines TRBV21-1 with TRBJ1-2. TRBV21-1 is listed as a pseudogene. The CDR3 runs to 13 residues. CDR3 amino acids: CASNPRREGGYTF. In DNA form, the CDR3 reads TGTGCCAGCAACCCACGGAGGGAAGGCGGCTACACCTTC.

The gene calls are TRBV4-1 and TRBJ1-3, with D uncertain. V was pared by 7 bases and J by 0 bases, with 13 bases between. CDR3 length equals 15 residues. In germline, CDR1 is MGHRA, CDR2 YSYEKL. CDR3 loop: CASTPTLSSGNTIYF. CDR3 nucleotide sequence: TGCGCCAGCACCCCCACGCTGAGCTCTGGAAACACCATATATTTT.

V usage is TRBV11-2 and J usage is TRBJ2-2, with 8 bases matching TRBD2. This CDR3 spans 16 amino acids. Trimming removed 1 base from V and 0 bases from J; junction bases left unmatched: 1. CDR1 is SGHAT, CDR2 FQNNGV, per germline. The CDR3 bases are TGTGCCAGCAGCTTAGGTAGCGGGGCGAACACCGGGGAGCTGTTTTTT. It yields the protein CASSLGSGANTGELFF.

The chain joins TRBV9 to TRBJ2-1, with a tentative D call TRBD2 (7 bases). This CDR3 spans 16 amino acids. Deletions cut 0 bases from V and 8 bases from J, with 18 bases between. Per germline, CDR1 SGDLS and CDR2 YYNGEE. DNA for the CDR3: TGTGCCAGCAGCGTAGTGATGTGGGGGGGCCCGGATGAGCAGTTCTTC. It specifies CASSVVMWGGPDEQFF.